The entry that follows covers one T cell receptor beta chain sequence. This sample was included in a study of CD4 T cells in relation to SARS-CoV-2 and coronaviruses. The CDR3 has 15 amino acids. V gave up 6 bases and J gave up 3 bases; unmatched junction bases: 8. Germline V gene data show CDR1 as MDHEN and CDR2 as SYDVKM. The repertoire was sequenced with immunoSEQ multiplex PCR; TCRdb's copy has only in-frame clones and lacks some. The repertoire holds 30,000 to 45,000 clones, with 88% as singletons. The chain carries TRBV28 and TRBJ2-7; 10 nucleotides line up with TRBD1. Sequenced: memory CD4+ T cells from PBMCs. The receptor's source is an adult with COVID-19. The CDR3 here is CASSRGGQGFYEQYF. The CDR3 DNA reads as TGTGCCAGCAGCCGAGGGGGACAGGGGTTCTACGAGCAGTACTTC.